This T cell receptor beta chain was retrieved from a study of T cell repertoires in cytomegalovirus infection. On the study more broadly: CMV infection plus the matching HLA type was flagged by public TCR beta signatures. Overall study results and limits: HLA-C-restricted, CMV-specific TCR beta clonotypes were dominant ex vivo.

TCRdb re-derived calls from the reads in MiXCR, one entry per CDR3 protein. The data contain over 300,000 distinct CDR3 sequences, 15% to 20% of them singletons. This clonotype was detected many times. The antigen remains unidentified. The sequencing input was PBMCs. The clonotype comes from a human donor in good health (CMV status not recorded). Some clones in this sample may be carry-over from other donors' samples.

The CDR3 reads CANLGDLGGELFF. In nucleotides, the CDR3 is TGTGCCAACCTTGGGGATCTCGGCGGGGAGCTGTTTTTT. The chain links TRBV12-3 or TRBV12-4 to TRBJ2-2, with unresolved D. The CDR3 totals 13 residues. Trimming pared 10 bases from V and 7 bases from J, leaving 16 bases between.